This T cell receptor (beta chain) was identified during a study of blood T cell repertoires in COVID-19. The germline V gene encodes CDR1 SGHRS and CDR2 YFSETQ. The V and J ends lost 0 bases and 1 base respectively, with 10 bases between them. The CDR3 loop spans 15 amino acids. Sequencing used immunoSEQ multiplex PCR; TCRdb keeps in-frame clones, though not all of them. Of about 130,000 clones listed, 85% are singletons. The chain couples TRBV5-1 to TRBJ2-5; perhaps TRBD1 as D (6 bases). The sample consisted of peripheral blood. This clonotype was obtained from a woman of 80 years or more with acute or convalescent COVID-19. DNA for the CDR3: TGCGCCAGCAGCTTGGCCGGGACATTCCAAGAGACCCAGTACTTC. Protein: CASSLAGTFQETQYF.